This is a list of T cell receptor beta chains from one sample in a study of beta chain features in type 1 diabetes. This table comes from immunoSEQ multiplex PCR, and its TCRdb copy is limited to in-frame clones, with some not included. This sample yields roughly 310,000 clones, of which approximately 11% are seen a single time; 0.015% to 0.02% belongs to the top ten. The source material was naive CD4+ T cells from blood. All receptors come from a woman aged 25 to 39 in good health. The CDR3 runs from the conserved cysteine through the conserved F or W. A D gene is named only where the DNA matches it firmly. The size entry is marked missing in some rows and otherwise reads once, few, many or a size class.

>TRBJ2-7|TRBV28|.|.
TGTGCCAGCAGTTCTCGGACTCGAACTCTCTACGAGCAGTACTTC
CASSSRTRTLYEQYF
>TRBJ1-4|TRBV4-2|.|TRBD1
TGTGCCAGCAGCCCAAAAGCGGGACAGGGGGACGAAAAACTGTTTTTT
CASSPKAGQGDEKLFF
>TRBJ2-1|TRBV11-1|few|TRBD2
TGTGCCAGCAGCGCACTAGCGGGACCCTACAATGAGCAGTTCTTC
CASSALAGPYNEQFF
>TRBJ2-5|TRBV5-1|.|TRBD1
TGCGCCAGCAGCCAGGGGGTCGGAGAAGAGACCCAGTACTTC
CASSQGVGEETQYF
>TRBJ1-2|TRBV7-2|few|TRBD1
TGTGCCAGCAGCTTAGGACAGGGGTATGGCTACACCTTC
CASSLGQGYGYTF
>TRBJ2-5|TRBV18|.|.
TGTGCCAGCTCACAAATAGACAGACAAGAGACCCAGTACTTC
CASSQIDRQETQYF
>TRBJ2-6|TRBV5-1|few|.
TGCGCCAGCAGCTTGGCGAGGGCTGGGGCCAACGTCCTGACTTTC
CASSLARAGANVLTF
>TRBJ2-3|TRBV4-1|.|TRBD2
TGCGCCAGCAGCCATCCCCCGGCTAGCGGAAAAGATACGCAGTATTTT
CASSHPPASGKDTQYF
>TRBJ2-1|TRBV7-7|.|TRBD2
TGTGCTAGCAGCCGGACTAGCGGAGATTACAATGAGCAGTTCTTC
CASSRTSGDYNEQFF
>TRBJ1-4|TRBV4-2|few|TRBD1
TGTGCCAGCAGCCAAGCGCCACAAACAGGGGTTAATGAAAAACTGTTTTTT
CASSQAPQTGVNEKLFF
>TRBJ2-1|TRBV5-1|.|TRBD2
TGCGCCAGCAGCTTCCTAGCGGGAGGTGAGCAGTTCTTC
CASSFLAGGEQFF
>TRBJ2-6|TRBV5-8|.|.
TGTGCCAGCAGCCCCCTGACCGGGACACAACTCGCAGGGGCCAACGTCCTGACTTTC
CASSPLTGTQLAGANVLTF
>TRBJ2-2|TRBV7-7|.|TRBD1
TGTGCTAGCAGCGCCCGTTACAGGGGTGCCGGGGAGCTGTTTTTT
CASSARYRGAGELFF
>TRBJ2-1|TRBV7-8|.|.
TGTGCCAGCAGCTTTAGCTTGACGCAGTTCTTC
CASSFSLTQFF
>TRBJ2-2|TRBV12-5|few|.
TGTGCTAGTGGTTTGGTAGAGCTTGGGCGGGACACCGGGGAGCTGTTTTTT
CASGLVELGRDTGELFF
>TRBJ1-2|TRBV5-1|.|TRBD1
TGCGCCAGCAGCTGGATGCCTGACAGGGCGTCGGGCTACACCTTC
CASSWMPDRASGYTF
>TRBJ2-7|TRBV7-3|.|TRBD2
TGTGCCAGCAGCTCCGGGACTAGCGGGAGTGTTCAGTACTTC
CASSSGTSGSVQYF
>TRBJ2-7|TRBV4-1|.|.
TGCGCCAGCAGCCAAGGGTGGCGGGGACCCTACGAGCAGTACTTC
CASSQGWRGPYEQYF
>TRBJ2-2|TRBV9|few|TRBD2
TGTGCCAGCAGCCTTAGGACTAGCGGACCCGGGGAGCTGTTTTTT
CASSLRTSGPGELFF
>TRBJ2-3|TRBV30|few|.
TGTGCCTGGAGTGTACGGCGGCCCACAGATACGCAGTATTTT
CAWSVRRPTDTQYF
>TRBJ1-4|TRBV29-1|few|.
TGCAGCGTTTATAAAAATGAAAAACTGTTTTTT
CSVYKNEKLFF
>TRBJ2-7|TRBV10-3|few|TRBD1
TGTGCCATCAGTGAGTCTAACACAGGGGGGAGAGGTGAGCAGTACTTC
CAISESNTGGRGEQYF
>TRBJ2-3|TRBV7-2|.|TRBD2
TGTGCCAGCAGCTTGGGGACGGGAGGGCCGGGGGATACGCAGTATTTT
CASSLGTGGPGDTQYF
>TRBJ2-7|TRBV5-1|.|.
TGCGCCAGCAGCTTGGTGGCAGGGGGGTACGAGCAGTACTTC
CASSLVAGGYEQYF
>TRBJ2-5|TRBV4-2|few|TRBD2
TGTGCCAGCAGCCCACCGAGCGGGAGGAGAAGGGAGACCCAGTACTTC
CASSPPSGRRRETQYF
>TRBJ2-1|TRBV7-2|few|TRBD1
TGTGCCAGCAGCTACCGGACAGGGGCCACCTACAATGAGCAGTTCTTC
CASSYRTGATYNEQFF
>TRBJ2-7|TRBV2|.|.
TGTGCCAGCAGTTCCCAGTCATACGAGCAGTACTTC
CASSSQSYEQYF
>TRBJ2-5|TRBV7-9|.|.
TGTGCCAGCATCCCAGGGGAAAGGGTAATGCAAGAGACCCAGTACTTC
CASIPGERVMQETQYF
>TRBJ2-6|TRBV6-5|.|.
TGTGCCAGCAGTCCTCCAGGGTCTGGGGCCAACGTCCTGACTTTC
CASSPPGSGANVLTF
>TRBJ1-2|TRBV5-1|.|TRBD1
TGCGCCAGCCGAACAGGGGTTGACTATGGCTACACCTTC
CASRTGVDYGYTF
>TRBJ2-7|TRBV18|.|TRBD2
TGTGCCAGCTCACCCCGGCTTCTGACTAGCGGGACTTACGAGCAGTACTTC
CASSPRLLTSGTYEQYF
>TRBJ2-7|TRBV7-9|few|.
TGTGCCAGCAGCCAAAAGGGGCCCGAGCAGTACTTC
CASSQKGPEQYF
>TRBJ2-5|TRBV7-9|.|TRBD2
TGTGCCAGCAGCACGGGACTAGCGGGAGAAGGAGAGACCCAGTACTTC
CASSTGLAGEGETQYF
>TRBJ1-2|TRBV5-1|.|.
TGCGCCAGCAGCCCTTCGGGTAGGAGTGGCTACACCTTC
CASSPSGRSGYTF
>TRBJ2-5|TRBV27|few|.
TGTGCCAGCAGTTTTTCGGCGGTCCAAGAGACCCAGTACTTC
CASSFSAVQETQYF
>TRBJ2-6|TRBV30|few|.
TGTGCCTGGAGTCCACGCGGCCAACTTTCTGGGGCCAACGTCCTGACTTTC
CAWSPRGQLSGANVLTF
>TRBJ2-3|TRBV28|.|TRBD2
TGTGCCAGCAGGGGGACTAGTCCCCCCACAGATACGCAGTATTTT
CASRGTSPPTDTQYF
>TRBJ2-7|TRBV6-5|.|TRBD1
TGTGCCAGCAGTGACTACAGGGGGCCGTACGAGCAGTACTTC
CASSDYRGPYEQYF
>TRBJ2-1|TRBV7-9|.|TRBD2
TGTGCCAGCAGCCGGGGACTAGCGGGAGGCAATGAGCAGTTCTTC
CASSRGLAGGNEQFF
>TRBJ1-1|TRBV6-6|few|.
TGTGCCAGCACCCTAACAGGGAACACTGAAGCTTTCTTT
CASTLTGNTEAFF
>TRBJ2-1|TRBV7-9|few|.
TGTGCCAGCAGCCGACACGAGAGCTCCTACAATGAGCAGTTCTTC
CASSRHESSYNEQFF
>TRBJ2-2|TRBV4-3|.|TRBD2
TGCGCCAGCAGCCACCGGGGAGGCGGGAGAAGCACCGGGGAGCTGTTTTTT
CASSHRGGGRSTGELFF
>TRBJ2-1|TRBV5-6|.|TRBD2
TGTGCCAGCAGCTTGGTAGCGGGAAGTGACAATGAGCAGTTCTTC
CASSLVAGSDNEQFF